This T cell receptor (beta chain) was observed in a study of CD8 T cells in Susac syndrome. cDNA came from roughly 0.53 to 1 ug RNA primed by random hexamers. One entry per CDR3 protein, called by TCRdb with MiXCR from the immunoSEQ multiplex PCR reads. This table has about 160,000 distinct CDR3 sequences, approximately 94% appearing once. CDR1 and CDR2 (germline): LGHDT, YNNKEL (reference sequence). The V segment lost 3 bases and the J segment 2 bases; nucleotides outside the gene matches: 7. The CDR3 runs 15 residues. The V call is TRBV3-1, the J call TRBJ2-7; 7 nucleotides match TRBD1. The TCR sequence derives from a human donor with multiple sclerosis. The sample was CD4+ T cells from PBMCs. The CDR3 protein is CASSQAQGRTYEQYF. CDR3 in DNA: TGTGCCAGCAGCCAGGCACAGGGGCGGACCTACGAGCAGTACTTC.